This TCR beta chain emerged from a study of T-cell reconstitution after alpha-beta-depleted transplantation in children. Study-wide points: Recipient T cells and thymic progenitors that survived were the source of the high TCRbeta diversity seen at day 60 in some patients. T-cell numbers and diversity, one year after transplant, stemmed largely from T cells that were newly produced. Expanded clones from the graft, numbering several hundred, reportedly supplied alpha-beta T cells about two months after transplant.

Points on this clonotype: Its antigen is unidentified.

The V gene lost 6 bases and the J gene lost 0 bases, with 9 bases spanning the gap. This CDR3 has 13 residues. Germline CDR1 MNHEY, CDR2 SVGEGT. Unique molecular identifiers were built into the TCRbeta library. TCRdb ran MiXCR on the PCR reads and lists one entry per CDR3 protein. The sample shows about 980,000 distinct CDR3 sequences, roughly 29% of them seen only once. The input for sequencing was PBMCs, mostly from graft donor cells, taken 360 days after TCRalphabeta/CD19-depleted stem cell transplant. This receptor was obtained from a boy under two years old who had a stem cell transplant for SCID, so the T cells may come from the graft donor. The J gene is TRBJ2-7, the V gene TRBV6-2 or TRBV6-3; D ambiguous. The CDR3 DNA is TGTGCCAGCAGCCGCTACTCCTCCTACGAGCAGTACTTC. Amino acid sequence: CASSRYSSYEQYF.